The next 5 T cell receptor beta chains were all read from a single sample in a study of regulatory T cells in long-lasting Graves disease (dated by TCRdb to about 2021). Explained via the paper, the time point label denotes: persistent/refractory GD, antithyroid drugs over 5 years with positive TRAb. For both TCR sequencing and RNA sequencing, RNA was extracted from PBMCs using TRIzol. The method behind the library was multiplex PCR. The reads were generated on an Illumina HiSeq 4000. iRepertoire HTBI primers and Arm-PCR amplification of CDR3 regions were used to construct TCR beta libraries. The public reads were reprocessed in TCRdb via fastp at Q25 and MiXCR, keeping in-frame beta chains. Entries that share a CDR3 protein sequence are merged under the most common genes and DNA. This sample has about 470,000 distinct CDR3 sequences in its table, and 20% to 25% of those were observed once. The ten largest clones add up to roughly 7.1% of the sample.

Sequenced here: peripheral blood mononuclear cells (PBMCs), sampled when the disease was refractory, from a patient treated with antithyroid drugs. Receptor source: a female donor with Graves disease.

This clonotype was seen many times. This rearrangement joins TRBV12-3 or TRBV12-4 to TRBJ1-1; D remains unclear. The CDR3 is 13 amino acids. Trimming removed 5 bases from V and 3 bases from J, with 10 bases in between. CDR3 in DNA: TGTGCCAGCAGTCTTGGTTGGCACACTGAAGCTTTCTTT. This encodes CASSLGWHTEAFF.

This clonotype was observed a few times. This chain links TRBV13 with TRBJ1-1; D is perhaps TRBD1 (5 bases). The germline V gene has CDR1 PRHDT and CDR2 FYEKMQ (reference sequence). There are 17 residues in the CDR3. Trimming cost V 4 bases and J 5 bases, with 23 bases left between them. The CDR3 sequence is CASSSLTGPDAVTEAFF. The CDR3 nucleotides are TGTGCCAGCAGCTCTTTAACAGGTCCCGACGCGGTTACTGAAGCTTTCTTT. Based on the CDR3 plus reference TRBV13 and TRBJ1-1, the full variable domain is AAGVIQSPRHLIKEKRETATLKCYPIPRHDTVYWYQQGPGQDPQFLISFYEKMQSDKGSIPDRFSAQQFSDYHSELNMSSLELGDSALYFCASSSLTGPDAVTEAFFGQGTRLTVV.

This clonotype came up many times. J is TRBJ2-2 and V is TRBV7-2; 9 bases fit TRBD1. V lost 1 base and J lost 1; bases outside the gene matches: 1. CDR1 SGHTA and CDR2 FQGNSA come from the germline V gene. The CDR3 consists of 16 residues. Here the CDR3 reads CASSLGGQGNTGELFF. The CDR3 region has the DNA TGTGCCAGCAGCTTAGGGGGACAGGGGAACACCGGGGAGCTGTTTTTT.

This clonotype was recorded at least ten times. In DNA, the CDR3 is TGTGCCAGCAGTACCGGGACTAGCGGGAGGCCCCTCTACTCCTACGAGCAGTACTTC. This sequence encodes CASSTGTSGRPLYSYEQYF. V gene TRBV6-1 combines with J gene TRBJ2-7, with 15 nucleotides matching TRBD2. Trimming at V came to 5 bases and at J to 0 bases, leaving 11 bases not matched to a gene. Germline lookup yields CDR1 MNHNS and CDR2 SASEGT. CDR3 length: 19 residues.

Turning to this clonotype: Given a much more abundant clone one base away, this may be a read error. The CDR3 bases are TGTGCCAGCAGCTTCGAGAGGAACACTGAAGCTTTCTTT. Its protein product is CASSFERNTEAFF. The chain recombines TRBV11-2 with TRBJ1-1; D ambiguous. This CDR3 is 13 amino acids long. Looked up from germline, CDR1 is SGHAT and CDR2 is FQNNGV. V was shortened by 3 bases and J by 1 base, with 6 bases between the two germline ends. Filled out from reference TRBV11-2 and TRBJ1-1, the complete variable domain reads EAGVAQSPRYKIIEKRQSVAFWCNPISGHATLYWYQQILGQGPKLLIQFQNNGVVDDSQLPKDRFSAERLKGVDSTLKIQPAKLEDSAVYLCASSFERNTEAFFGQGTRLTVV.